This TCR beta chain came from a study of blood T cell repertoires in COVID-19. Study in general: Acute and convalescent COVID-19 samples came from the United States, Italy and Spain. In each case, the material was cDNA or gDNA derived from T cells, B-cell-depleted T cells, or PBMCs.

Generated by immunoSEQ multiplex PCR, the TCRdb table keeps only in-frame clones and is missing some. Among some 91,000 clones, 90% were seen once, and the ten largest hold 1.7%. The length of the CDR3 is 13 residues. Germline CDR1 MNHEY, CDR2 SVGAGI. V dropped 6 bases and J dropped 7 bases, with 15 bases sitting between them. This receptor was obtained from a man aged 60 to 75 with acute or convalescent COVID-19. Sequencing was performed on peripheral blood. The chain employs TRBV6-5 and TRBJ1-1; possibly TRBD1 for D (6 bases). The DNA for the CDR3 is TGTGCCAGCAGGTGGGGGCGAGCAAGTGAAGCTTTCTTT. This encodes CASRWGRASEAFF.